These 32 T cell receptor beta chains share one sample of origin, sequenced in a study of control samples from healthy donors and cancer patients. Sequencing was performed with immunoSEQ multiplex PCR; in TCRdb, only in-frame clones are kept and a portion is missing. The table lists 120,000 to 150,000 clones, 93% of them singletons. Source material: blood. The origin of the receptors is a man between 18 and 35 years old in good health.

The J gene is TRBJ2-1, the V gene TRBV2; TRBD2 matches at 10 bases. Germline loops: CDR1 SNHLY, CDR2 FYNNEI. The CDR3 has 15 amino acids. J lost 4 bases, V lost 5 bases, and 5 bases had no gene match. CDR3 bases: TGTGCCAGCAGTATGCAGCGGGGGGGATACAATGAGCAGTTCTTC. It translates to CASSMQRGGYNEQFF.

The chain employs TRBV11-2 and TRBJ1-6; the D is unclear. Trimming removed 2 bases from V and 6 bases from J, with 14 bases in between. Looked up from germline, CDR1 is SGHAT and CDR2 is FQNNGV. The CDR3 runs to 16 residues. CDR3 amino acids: CASSLTSDRTNSPLHF. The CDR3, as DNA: TGTGCCAGCAGCTTAACTTCCGACCGAACTAATTCACCCCTCCACTTT.

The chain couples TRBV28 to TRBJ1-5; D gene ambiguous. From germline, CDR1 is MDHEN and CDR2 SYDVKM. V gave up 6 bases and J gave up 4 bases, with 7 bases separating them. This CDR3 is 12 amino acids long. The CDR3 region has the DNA TGTGCCAGCAGGGCGCAGAATCAGCCCCAGCATTTT. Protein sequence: CASRAQNQPQHF. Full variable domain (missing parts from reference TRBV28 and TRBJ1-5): DVKVTQSSRYLVKRTGEKVFLECVQDMDHENMFWYRQDPGLGLRLIYFSYDVKMKEKGDIPEGYSVSREKKERFSLILESASTNQTSMYLCASRAQNQPQHFGDGTRLSIL.

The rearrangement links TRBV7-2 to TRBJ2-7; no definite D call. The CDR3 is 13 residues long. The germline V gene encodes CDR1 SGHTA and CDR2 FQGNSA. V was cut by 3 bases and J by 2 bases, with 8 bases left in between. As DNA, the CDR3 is TGTGCCAGCAGCTTGAGGTCTGCCTACGAGCAGTACTTC. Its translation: CASSLRSAYEQYF.

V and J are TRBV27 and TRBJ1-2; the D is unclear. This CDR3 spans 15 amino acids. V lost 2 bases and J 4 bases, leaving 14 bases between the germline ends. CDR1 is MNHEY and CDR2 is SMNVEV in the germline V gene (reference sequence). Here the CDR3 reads CASSLRSRATYGYTF. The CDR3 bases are TGTGCCAGCAGTTTAAGGTCCCGGGCGACCTATGGCTACACCTTC.

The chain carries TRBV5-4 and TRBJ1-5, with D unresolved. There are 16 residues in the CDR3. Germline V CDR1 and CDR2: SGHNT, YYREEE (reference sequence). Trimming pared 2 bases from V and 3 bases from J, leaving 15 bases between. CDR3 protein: CASSFVAGSVNQPQHF. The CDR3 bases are TGTGCCAGCAGCTTTGTGGCGGGTAGTGTCAATCAGCCCCAGCATTTT. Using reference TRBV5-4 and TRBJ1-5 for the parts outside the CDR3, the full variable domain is ETGVTQSPTHLIKTRGQQVTLRCSSQSGHNTVSWYQQALGQGPQFIFQYYREEENGRGNFPPRFSGLQFPNYSSELNVNALELDDSALYLCASSFVAGSVNQPQHFGDGTRLSIL.

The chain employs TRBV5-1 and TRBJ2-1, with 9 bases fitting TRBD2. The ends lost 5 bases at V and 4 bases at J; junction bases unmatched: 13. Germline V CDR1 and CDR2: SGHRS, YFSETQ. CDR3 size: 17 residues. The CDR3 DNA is TGCGCCAGCAGTTGGAAAGCCCTAGCGGGGCCTTACAATGAGCAGTTCTTC. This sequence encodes CASSWKALAGPYNEQFF.

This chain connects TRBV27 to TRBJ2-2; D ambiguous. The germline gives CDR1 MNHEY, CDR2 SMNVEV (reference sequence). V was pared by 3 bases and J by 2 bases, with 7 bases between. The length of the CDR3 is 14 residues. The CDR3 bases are TGTGCCAGCAGTTTGTCCTTAAACACCGGGGAGCTGTTTTTT. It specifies CASSLSLNTGELFF.

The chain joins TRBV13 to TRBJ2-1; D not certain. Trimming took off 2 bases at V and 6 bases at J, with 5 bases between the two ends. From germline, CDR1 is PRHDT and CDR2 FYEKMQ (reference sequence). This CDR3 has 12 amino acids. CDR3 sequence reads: CASSLILNEQFF. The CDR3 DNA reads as TGTGCCAGCAGCTTAATTCTCAATGAGCAGTTCTTC.

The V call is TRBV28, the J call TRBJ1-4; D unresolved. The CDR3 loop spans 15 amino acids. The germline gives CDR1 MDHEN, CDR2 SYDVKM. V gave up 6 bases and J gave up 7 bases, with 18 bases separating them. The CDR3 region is CASSTSGTQIEKLFF. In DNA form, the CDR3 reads TGTGCCAGCAGCACCTCCGGAACACAGATTGAAAAACTGTTTTTT.

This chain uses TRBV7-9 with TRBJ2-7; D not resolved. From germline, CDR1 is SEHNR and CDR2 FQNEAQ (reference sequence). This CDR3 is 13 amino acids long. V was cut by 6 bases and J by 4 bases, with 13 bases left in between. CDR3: CASSRPVPYEQYF. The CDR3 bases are TGTGCCAGCAGTAGACCAGTTCCGTACGAGCAGTACTTC.

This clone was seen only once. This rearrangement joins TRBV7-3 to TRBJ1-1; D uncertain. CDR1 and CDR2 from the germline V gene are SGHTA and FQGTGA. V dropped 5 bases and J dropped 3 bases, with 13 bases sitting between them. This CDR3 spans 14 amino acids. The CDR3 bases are TGTGCCAGCAGCCTAAATGGAGGGTACACTGAAGCTTTCTTT. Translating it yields CASSLNGGYTEAFF.

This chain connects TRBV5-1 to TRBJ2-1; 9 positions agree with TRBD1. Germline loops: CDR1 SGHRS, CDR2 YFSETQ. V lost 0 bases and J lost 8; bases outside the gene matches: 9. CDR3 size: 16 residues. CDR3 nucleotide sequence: TGCGCCAGCAGCTTGGGGGACAGGGTATATCTGGATGAGCAGTTCTTC. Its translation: CASSLGDRVYLDEQFF.

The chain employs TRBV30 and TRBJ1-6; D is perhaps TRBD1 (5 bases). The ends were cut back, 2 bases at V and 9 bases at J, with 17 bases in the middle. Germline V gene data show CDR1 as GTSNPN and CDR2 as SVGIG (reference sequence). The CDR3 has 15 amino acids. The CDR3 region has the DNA TGTGCCTGGAGTTACGGACACCAAAACGGTTCACCCCTCCACTTT. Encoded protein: CAWSYGHQNGSPLHF.

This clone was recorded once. In DNA, the CDR3 is TGCGCCAGCAGTGAGTCGGTAACTACCCAAGAGACCCAGTACTTC. Translation: CASSESVTTQETQYF. The chain is built from TRBV10-2 and TRBJ2-5; D unresolved. Trimming cost V 0 bases and J 1 base, with 9 bases left between them. Germline-derived CDR1 and CDR2 are WSHSY and SAAADI. The length of the CDR3 is 15 residues.

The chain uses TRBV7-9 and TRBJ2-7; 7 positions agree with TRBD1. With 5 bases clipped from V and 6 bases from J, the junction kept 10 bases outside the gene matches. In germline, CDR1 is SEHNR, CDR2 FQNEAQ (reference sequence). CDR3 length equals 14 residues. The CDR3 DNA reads TGTGCCAGCAGCCCGAGACAGGGAGTATTCGAGCAGTACTTC. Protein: CASSPRQGVFEQYF.

CDR3 region: CASSLDTGQRLVETQYF. As DNA, the CDR3 is TGTGCCAGCAGCTTGGATACCGGACAGCGATTAGTGGAGACCCAGTACTTC. The chain joins TRBV7-6 to TRBJ2-5, with D maybe TRBD1 (6 bases). V lost 3 bases to trimming and J lost 5 bases, with 22 bases between them. Per the germline V gene, CDR1 is SGHVS and CDR2 is FNYEAQ. The CDR3 is 17 amino acids.

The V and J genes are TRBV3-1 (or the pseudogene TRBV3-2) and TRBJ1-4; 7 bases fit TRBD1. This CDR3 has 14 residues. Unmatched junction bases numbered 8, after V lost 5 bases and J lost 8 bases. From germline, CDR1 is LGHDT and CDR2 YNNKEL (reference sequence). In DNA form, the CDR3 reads TGTGCCAGCAGCTACAGGGGTGTAAGCGAAAAACTGTTTTTT. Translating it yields CASSYRGVSEKLFF.

This chain's CDR3 is CASSKAQTKERRGMGYTF. For the CDR3, the DNA is TGTGCCAGCAGCAAAGCTCAGACGAAAGAAAGGAGGGGGATGGGCTACACCTTC. J is TRBJ1-2 and V is TRBV21-1. TRBV21-1 is a listed pseudogene. This CDR3 has 18 residues.

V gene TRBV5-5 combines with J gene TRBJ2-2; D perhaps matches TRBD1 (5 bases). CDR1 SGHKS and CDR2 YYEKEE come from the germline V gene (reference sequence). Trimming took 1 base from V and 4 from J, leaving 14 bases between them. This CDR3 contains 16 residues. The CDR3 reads CASSLSQGLSTGELFF. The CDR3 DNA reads TGTGCCAGCAGCTTGTCGCAGGGCTTGAGCACCGGGGAGCTGTTTTTT.

The chain's CDR3 is CASSPRTGGPGDEQFF. For the CDR3, the DNA is TGCGCCAGCAGCCCGAGGACGGGAGGGCCGGGGGATGAGCAGTTCTTC. The chain joins TRBV5-1 to TRBJ2-1; 8 nucleotides align to TRBD2. Losses at the gene ends were 4 bases for V and 8 bases for J; bases not matched to a gene: 14. CDR3 size: 16 residues. The germline V gene encodes CDR1 SGHRS and CDR2 YFSETQ.

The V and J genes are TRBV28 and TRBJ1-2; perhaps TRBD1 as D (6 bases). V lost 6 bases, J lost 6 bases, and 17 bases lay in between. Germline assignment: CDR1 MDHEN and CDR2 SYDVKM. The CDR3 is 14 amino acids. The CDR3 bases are TGTGCCAGCAGAACCGGGACACCCCTAGATGGCTACACCTTC. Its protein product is CASRTGTPLDGYTF.

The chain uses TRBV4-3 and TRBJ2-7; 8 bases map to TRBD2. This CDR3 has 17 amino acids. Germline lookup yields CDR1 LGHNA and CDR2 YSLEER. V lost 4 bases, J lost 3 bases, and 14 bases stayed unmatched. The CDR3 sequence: CASSPARGGGRFYEQYF. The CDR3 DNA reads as TGCGCCAGCAGCCCAGCCAGGGGTGGCGGGAGGTTCTACGAGCAGTACTTC.

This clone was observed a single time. The CDR3 DNA reads TGTGCCATCAGTGAGAGGGTAAACGAAAAACTGTTTTTT. Translation gives CAISERVNEKLFF. The V call is TRBV10-3, the J call TRBJ1-4; no firm D call. Looked up from germline, CDR1 is ENHRY and CDR2 is SYGVKD. V was trimmed by 2 bases and J by 8 bases, leaving 9 bases between them. The CDR3 is 13 amino acids.

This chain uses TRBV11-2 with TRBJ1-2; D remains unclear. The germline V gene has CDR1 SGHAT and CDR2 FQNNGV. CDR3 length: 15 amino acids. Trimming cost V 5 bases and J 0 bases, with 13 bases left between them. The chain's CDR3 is CASSPALRANYGYTF. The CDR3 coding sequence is TGTGCCAGCAGCCCGGCCCTGAGAGCTAACTATGGCTACACCTTC.

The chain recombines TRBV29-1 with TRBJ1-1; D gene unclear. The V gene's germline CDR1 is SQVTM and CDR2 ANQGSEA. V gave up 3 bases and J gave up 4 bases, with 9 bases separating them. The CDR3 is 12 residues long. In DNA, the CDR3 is TGCAGCGTTGATGGGGAAAGCACTGAAGCTTTCTTT. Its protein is CSVDGESTEAFF. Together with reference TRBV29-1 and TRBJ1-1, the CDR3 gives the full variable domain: SAVISQKPSRDICQRGTSLTIQCQVDSQVTMMFWYRQQPGQSLTLIATANQGSEATYESGFVIDKFPISRPNLTFSTLTVSNMSPEDSSIYLCSVDGESTEAFFGQGTRLTVV.

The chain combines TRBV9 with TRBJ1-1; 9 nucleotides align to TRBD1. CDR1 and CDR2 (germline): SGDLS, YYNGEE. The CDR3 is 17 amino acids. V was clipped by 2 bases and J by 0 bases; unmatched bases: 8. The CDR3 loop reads CASSVHRDRVMNTEAFF. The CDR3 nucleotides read TGTGCCAGCAGCGTCCACCGGGACAGGGTCATGAACACTGAAGCTTTCTTT.

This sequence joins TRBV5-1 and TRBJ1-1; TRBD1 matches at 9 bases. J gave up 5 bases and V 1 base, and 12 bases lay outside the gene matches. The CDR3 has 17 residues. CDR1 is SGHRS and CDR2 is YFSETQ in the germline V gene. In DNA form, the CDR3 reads TGCGCCAGCAGCTTGTACGGGACAGGGCCCCTGAGGACTGAAGCTTTCTTT. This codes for CASSLYGTGPLRTEAFF.

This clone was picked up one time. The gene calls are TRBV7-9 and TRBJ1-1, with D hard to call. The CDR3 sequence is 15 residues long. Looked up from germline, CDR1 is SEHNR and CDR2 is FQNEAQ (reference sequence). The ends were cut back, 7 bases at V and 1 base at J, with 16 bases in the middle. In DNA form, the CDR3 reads TGTGCCAGCACCTTCGATAAGGCATCGAACACTGAAGCTTTCTTT. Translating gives CASTFDKASNTEAFF.

The CDR3 DNA is TGTGCCAGCAGAGATACTAGTCACCCCTACGAGCAGTACTTC. Translating it yields CASRDTSHPYEQYF. The chain joins TRBV7-2 to TRBJ2-7, with D possibly TRBD2 on 5 matching bases. The germline gives CDR1 SGHTA, CDR2 FQGNSA. CDR3 size: 14 residues. Trimming cost V 6 bases and J 2 bases, with 14 bases left between them.

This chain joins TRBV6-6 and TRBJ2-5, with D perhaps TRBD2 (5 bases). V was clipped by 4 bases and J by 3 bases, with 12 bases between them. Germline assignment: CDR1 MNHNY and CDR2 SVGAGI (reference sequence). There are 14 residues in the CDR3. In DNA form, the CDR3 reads TGTGCCAGCAGTTTATGGACTCGGAAAGAGACCCAGTACTTC. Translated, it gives CASSLWTRKETQYF.

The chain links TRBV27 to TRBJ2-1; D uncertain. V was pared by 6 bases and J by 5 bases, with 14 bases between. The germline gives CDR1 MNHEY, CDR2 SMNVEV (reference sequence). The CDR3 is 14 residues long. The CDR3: CASSPGSRHNEQFF. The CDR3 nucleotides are TGTGCCAGCAGCCCCGGTTCCCGGCACAATGAGCAGTTCTTC.